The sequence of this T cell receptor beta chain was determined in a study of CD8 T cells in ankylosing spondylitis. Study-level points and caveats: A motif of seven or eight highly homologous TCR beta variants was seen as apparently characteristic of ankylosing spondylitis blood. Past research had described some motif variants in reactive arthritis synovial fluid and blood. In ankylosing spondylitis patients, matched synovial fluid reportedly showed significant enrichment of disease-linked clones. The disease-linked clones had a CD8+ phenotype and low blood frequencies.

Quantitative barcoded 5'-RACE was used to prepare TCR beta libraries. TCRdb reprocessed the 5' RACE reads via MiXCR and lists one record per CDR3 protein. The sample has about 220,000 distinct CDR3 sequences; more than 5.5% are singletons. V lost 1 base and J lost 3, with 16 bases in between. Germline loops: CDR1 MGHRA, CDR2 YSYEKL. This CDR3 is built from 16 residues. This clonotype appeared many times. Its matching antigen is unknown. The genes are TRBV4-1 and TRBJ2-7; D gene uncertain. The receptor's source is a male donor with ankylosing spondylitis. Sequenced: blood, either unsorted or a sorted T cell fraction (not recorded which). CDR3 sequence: CASSQAADGLIYEQYF. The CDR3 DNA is TGCGCCAGCAGCCAAGCCGCAGACGGGCTGATCTACGAGCAGTACTTC.